This T cell receptor (beta chain) was identified in a study of T cell changes during pregnancy in multiple sclerosis. The CDR3 covers 15 residues. CDR1 and CDR2 (germline): SGDLS, YYNGEE. Trimming removed 0 bases from V and 3 bases from J, with 13 bases in between. The table came from immunoSEQ multiplex PCR; TCRdb's copy has only in-frame clones and leaves some out. The sample has around 70,000 clones, 85% to 95% seen once. This rearrangement joins TRBV9 to TRBJ2-7; D gene ambiguous. The sample consisted of peripheral blood, taken before pregnancy. The receptor was isolated from a female donor with multiple sclerosis, enrolled in a pregnancy study. CDR3 DNA: TGTGCCAGCAGCGTAGGCGGCAAAGCCCTCTACGAGCAGTACTTC. This translates into CASSVGGKALYEQYF.